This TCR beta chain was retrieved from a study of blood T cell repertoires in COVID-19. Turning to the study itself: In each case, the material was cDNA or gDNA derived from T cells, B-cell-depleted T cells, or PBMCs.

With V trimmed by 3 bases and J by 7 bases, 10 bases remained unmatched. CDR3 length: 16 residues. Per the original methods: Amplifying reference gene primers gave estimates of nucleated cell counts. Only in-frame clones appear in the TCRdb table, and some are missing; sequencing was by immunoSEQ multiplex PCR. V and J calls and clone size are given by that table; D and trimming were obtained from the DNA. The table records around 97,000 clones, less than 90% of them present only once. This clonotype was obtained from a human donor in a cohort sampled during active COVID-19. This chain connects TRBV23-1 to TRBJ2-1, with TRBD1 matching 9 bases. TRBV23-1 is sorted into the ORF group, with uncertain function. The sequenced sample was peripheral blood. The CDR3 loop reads CASSHSQGARLNEQFF. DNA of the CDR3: TGCGCCAGCAGTCACTCACAGGGGGCCCGTTTGAATGAGCAGTTCTTC.